This is a list of T cell receptor beta chains from one sample in a study of cytomegalovirus exposure and HLA in healthy donors. The table came from immunoSEQ multiplex PCR; TCRdb's copy has only in-frame clones and leaves some out. The sample lists approximately 120,000 clones; about 96% were seen once. The material sequenced was PBMCs. These receptors all stem from a man aged 18 to 30 in good health and CMV-seronegative. The CDR3 runs from the conserved cysteine through the conserved F or W. The order of the fields is clone size, J gene, V gene, CDR3 protein. For some rows the clone size is stated as once, few or many, or as a class when expanded; others skip it.

. | TRBJ2-7 | TRBV6-5 | CASRPAGGPGNEQYF
. | TRBJ1-5 | TRBV4-3 | CASSTDDGVDQPQHF
. | TRBJ2-7 | TRBV12-2 | CASRSEGGCPQYF
. | TRBJ2-7 | TRBV28 | CASGLEGGNYEQYF
. | TRBJ2-5 | TRBV28 | CASTQQGTETQYF
. | TRBJ2-7 | TRBV10-3 | CAISGRTGTSGEGYEQYF
. | TRBJ1-1 | TRBV30 | CAWRSGVNTEAFF
. | TRBJ1-2 | TRBV5-4 | CASRPQRNYGYTF
few | TRBJ2-7 | TRBV7-2 | CASSLGTSGPSYEQYF
. | TRBJ2-1 | TRBV7-2 | CASSLSGTVDNEQFF
. | TRBJ2-7 | TRBV5-6 | CASSGWAFYEQYF
. | TRBJ2-7 | TRBV5-6 | CASSLNSFREYF
. | TRBJ2-1 | TRBV7-9 | CASSERTREEQFF
. | TRBJ2-7 | TRBV5-1 | CASSLNSYEQYF
. | TRBJ2-3 | TRBV19 | CASSIAATRTDTQYF
. | TRBJ1-5 | TRBV7-9 | CASSYYDQPQHF
once | TRBJ2-7 | TRBV30 | CAWNSGRAYEQYF
. | TRBJ2-1 | TRBV5-1 | CASRPGQGLYNEQFF
. | TRBJ2-7 | TRBV2 | CASSEGRAGSEQYF
. | TRBJ2-7 | TRBV6-1 | CASSAGQGMDAYEQYF
. | TRBJ2-5 | TRBV25-1 | CASSESGRAGPQYF
. | TRBJ2-1 | TRBV9 | CASSARPPHEQFF
. | TRBJ2-1 | TRBV7-2 | CASSSTSGSENEQFF
once | TRBJ1-1 | TRBV5-1 | CASSFGGAQNTEAFF
once | TRBJ1-5 | TRBV7-8 | CASSLAGTGNQPQHF
. | TRBJ2-7 | TRBV7-9 | CASSLDSAGAREQYF
. | TRBJ2-3 | TRBV6-5 | CASSYSPLRDTQYF
. | TRBJ2-1 | TRBV4-3 | CASSQVGGVAGAGEQFF
. | TRBJ2-7 | TRBV11-2 | CASSLTSGTHEQYF
. | TRBJ2-7 | TRBV9 | CASSVGGSSYEQYF
. | TRBJ2-3 | TRBV18 | CASSPRDRGTQYF
. | TRBJ2-7 | TRBV10-2 | CASSESGTTYEQYF
. | TRBJ2-7 | TRBV7-3 | CASSLLAGVAYEQYF
few | TRBJ1-5 | TRBV10-3 | CAISESENQPQHF
. | TRBJ2-5 | TRBV27 | CASSHINGGAGETQYF
. | TRBJ2-7 | TRBV19 | CASSWVAGSYEQYF
. | TRBJ1-5 | TRBV4-3 | CASSQEVGGDSNQPQHF
once | TRBJ2-5 | TRBV30 | CAWSVGVDQETQYF
. | TRBJ1-1 | TRBV18 | CASSPSLTGTTEAFF
. | TRBJ1-1 | TRBV14 | CASSQDGQNTEAFF
. | TRBJ1-1 | TRBV28 | CASSPPDRVAFF
. | TRBJ2-2 | TRBV11-3 | CASSLRTGPNTGELFF
. | TRBJ1-1 | TRBV5-4 | CASSSGQANTEAFF
once | TRBJ1-5 | TRBV27 | CASSYTGTGVLQPQHF
. | TRBJ1-2 | TRBV7-9 | CASSSEGQGNYGYTF
. | TRBJ2-3 | TRBV4-3 | CASSLQPPSSGSEHTQYF
. | TRBJ1-1 | TRBV5-4 | CASSPGQGASEAFF
few | TRBJ2-7 | TRBV6-1 | CASSPGGYEQYF
. | TRBJ2-3 | TRBV28 | CASIQTGDWDLYF
. | TRBJ2-7 | TRBV7-2 | CASSLVYRDEQYF
. | TRBJ2-1 | TRBV6-5 | CASSLAGGSNEQFF
. | TRBJ2-4 | TRBV6-1 | CASSVSQRDLQYF
. | TRBJ1-5 | TRBV4-3 | CASSQDDSSNQPQHF
. | TRBJ2-5 | TRBV27 | CASSLFWQGNQETQYF
. | TRBJ2-7 | TRBV11-2 | CASSLLIGTGLSYEQYF
few | TRBJ1-5 | TRBV6-1 | CASSELASNQPQHF
. | TRBJ1-5 | TRBV28 | CASNSLDRGPTFNQPQHF
. | TRBJ1-1 | TRBV7-2 | CASSLRLGRGTEAFF